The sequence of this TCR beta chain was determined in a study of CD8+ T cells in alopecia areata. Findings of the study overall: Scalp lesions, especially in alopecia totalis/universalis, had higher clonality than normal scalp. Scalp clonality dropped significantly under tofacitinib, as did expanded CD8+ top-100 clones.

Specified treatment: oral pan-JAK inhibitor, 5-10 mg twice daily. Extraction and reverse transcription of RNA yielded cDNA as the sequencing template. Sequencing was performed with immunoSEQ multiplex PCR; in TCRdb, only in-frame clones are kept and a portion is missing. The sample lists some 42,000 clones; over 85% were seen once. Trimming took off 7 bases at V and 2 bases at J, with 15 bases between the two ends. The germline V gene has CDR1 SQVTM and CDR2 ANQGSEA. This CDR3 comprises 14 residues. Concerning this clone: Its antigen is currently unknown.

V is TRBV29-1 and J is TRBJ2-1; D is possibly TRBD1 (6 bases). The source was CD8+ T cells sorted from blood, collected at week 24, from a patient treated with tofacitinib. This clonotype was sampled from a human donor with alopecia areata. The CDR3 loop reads CSATGTLAYNEQFF. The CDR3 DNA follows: TGCAGCGCTACCGGGACATTGGCCTACAATGAGCAGTTCTTC.